The 23 T cell receptor beta chains below were found in one sample sequenced in a study of T cell repertoires in cytomegalovirus infection. TCRdb redid the calling of the reads with MiXCR, one entry per CDR3 protein. Of about 920,000 distinct CDR3 sequences in the sample, around 30% were seen once. The antigens of these receptors remain unknown. The sample was cultured CD8+ T cells from PBMCs, taken from culture after CMV antigen stimulation. The origin of the receptors is a human donor in good health (CMV status not recorded). Some clones in this sample may be carry-over from other donors' samples.

This chain links TRBV20-1 with TRBJ2-7; perhaps TRBD1 as D (5 bases). Trimming took 0 bases from V and 0 from J, leaving 15 bases between them. Germline loops: CDR1 DFQATT, CDR2 SNEGSKA (reference sequence). The CDR3 is 16 residues long. The CDR3 DNA reads TGCAGTGCTAGAGATCCCGACAGCGCCAGCTCCTACGAGCAGTACGTC. Translating gives CSARDPDSASSYEQYV.

The CDR3 loop reads CASSLDQGPTEAFF. As DNA, the CDR3 is TGTGCCAGCAGCTTAGATCAGGGCCCCACTGAAGCTTTCTTT. This rearrangement joins TRBV7-2 to TRBJ1-1; tentatively, D is TRBD1 (5 bases). Germline CDR1 and CDR2: SGHTA and FQGNSA. V gave up 1 base and J gave up 4 bases, with 10 bases separating them. This CDR3 has 14 amino acids.

In its sample, this clonotype was seen many times. The V gene is TRBV7-6, the J gene TRBJ1-5; D perhaps matches TRBD1 (6 bases). Trimming removed 1 base at V and 3 bases at J, with 13 bases between. Germline V gene sequence: CDR1 SGHVS, CDR2 FNYEAQ. This CDR3 is 16 amino acids long. CDR3 loop: CASSLEQGSLNQPQHF. The CDR3 DNA sequence: TGTGCCAGCAGCTTAGAACAGGGAAGTCTCAATCAGCCCCAGCATTTT.

The chain joins TRBV5-5 to TRBJ2-7; the D gene could be TRBD1 or TRBD2 (5 bases each). Trimming took 0 bases from V and 5 from J, leaving 15 bases between them. The CDR3 loop spans 15 amino acids. CDR1 is SGHKS, CDR2 YYEKEE, per germline (reference sequence). This CDR3 reads CASSLAGAGSHEQYF. The CDR3 region has the DNA TGTGCCAGCAGCTTGGCCGGGGCGGGTAGCCACGAGCAGTACTTC.

The V call is TRBV7-2, the J call TRBJ2-1; 7 nucleotides line up with TRBD1. CDR3 size: 16 residues. Trimming cost V 0 bases and J 3 bases; bases outside gene matches: 5. Germline V gives CDR1 SGHTA, CDR2 FQGNSA. The CDR3 nucleotides read TGTGCCAGCAGCTTAGCAGGGGCAGGGGGCTACAATGAGCAGTTCTTC. It yields the protein CASSLAGAGGYNEQFF.

Remarks on this clonotype: Germline and junction disagree at one end, which may indicate a read error. The chain carries TRBV7-2 and TRBJ2-1; 8 bases map to TRBD2. Germline assignment: CDR1 SGHTA and CDR2 FQGNSA. CDR3 length equals 16 residues. The CDR3 bases are TGTGTCAGCAGCTTCCCTCCAGCGGGGGCCTACAATGAGCAGTTCTTC. It yields the protein CVSSFPPAGAYNEQFF.

The sample holds a few counts of this clonotype. V and J are TRBV7-9 and TRBJ2-3; D not certain. V lost 5 bases and J 0 bases, leaving 12 bases between the germline ends. The CDR3 runs to 15 residues. Per germline, CDR1 SEHNR and CDR2 FQNEAQ (reference sequence). The CDR3 reads CASSAESRSTDTQYF. The DNA of the CDR3 is TGTGCCAGCAGCGCTGAGAGCCGTAGCACAGATACGCAGTATTTT. Filled out from reference TRBV7-9 and TRBJ2-3, the complete variable domain reads DTGVSQNPRHKITKRGQNVTFRCDPISEHNRLYWYRQTLGQGPEFLTYFQNEAQLEKSRLLSDRFSAERPKGSFSTLEIQRTEQGDSAMYLCASSAESRSTDTQYFGPGTRLTVL.

This clonotype was recorded at least ten times. The chain joins TRBV7-6 to TRBJ2-1; D gene unclear. Trimming took 4 bases from V and 13 from J, leaving 11 bases between them. Germline V gene lookup returns CDR1 SGHVS and CDR2 FNYEAQ. This CDR3 spans 11 amino acids. CDR3 nucleotides: TGTGCCAGCAGCTCCTCGGGCCCACAGTTCTTC. This encodes CASSSSGPQFF.

This clonotype has a handful of counts. This chain links TRBV19 with TRBJ1-1, with TRBD1 identical over 7 bases. CDR3 length: 15 amino acids. The V gene end was trimmed by 5 bases and the J gene end by 4 bases; junction bases not matched to a gene: 10. CDR1 and CDR2 (germline): LNHDA, SQIVND (reference sequence). Written as DNA, the CDR3 is TGTGCCAGTAGTCCCTCAAGGGGGCCGACCACTGAAGCTTTCTTT. Protein: CASSPSRGPTTEAFF.

The rearrangement uses TRBV4-3 and TRBJ2-6; 8 bases line up with TRBD1. The V segment lost 4 bases and the J segment 0 bases; nucleotides outside the gene matches: 5. The CDR3 consists of 17 residues. Germline CDR1 LGHNA, CDR2 YSLEER. The CDR3 DNA is TGCGCCAGCAGCCCAGGACAGGGAGGCTCTGGGGCCAACGTCCTGACTTTC. This codes for CASSPGQGGSGANVLTF.

With respect to this clonotype: The junction differs from germline at one of its ends, possibly a read error. The gene calls are TRBV7-6 and TRBJ2-5; 8 bases are shared with TRBD1. This CDR3 has 15 residues. CDR1 and CDR2 from the germline V gene are SGHVS and FNYEAQ. The CDR3 is CDSSAGTGSSETQYF. In nucleotides, the CDR3 is TGTGACAGCAGCGCCGGGACAGGCTCATCGGAGACCCAGTACTTC.

The chain is built from TRBV10-3 and TRBJ2-1; unclear D gene. This CDR3 comprises 12 residues. CDR1 is ENHRY and CDR2 is SYGVKD in the germline V gene. Deletions cut 6 bases from V and 4 bases from J, with 7 bases between. The DNA for the CDR3 is TGTGCCATCAGGGGCATTTACAATGAGCAGTTCTTC. This translates into CAIRGIYNEQFF.

This chain uses TRBV12-3 or TRBV12-4 with TRBJ2-5; TRBD1 matches 9 bases. V dropped 0 bases and J dropped 5; count of bases not matched to a gene: 10. The CDR3 is made up of 17 amino acids. The CDR3 loop is CASSLASGQGLEETQYF. CDR3 DNA: TGTGCCAGCAGTTTAGCTTCCGGACAGGGGTTAGAGGAGACCCAGTACTTC.

A few counts support this clonotype. V usage is TRBV12-3 or TRBV12-4 and J usage is TRBJ2-1; TRBD2 agrees at 13 bases. CDR3 length: 16 residues. The V segment lost 6 bases and the J segment 7 bases; nucleotides outside the gene matches: 9. CDR3 in DNA: TGTGCCAGCAGGTCTTCGACTAGCGGGGGGAGTAATGAGCAGTTCTTC. Translated, it gives CASRSSTSGGSNEQFF.

V is TRBV28 and J is TRBJ2-2; 10 bases match TRBD2. CDR3 length: 17 amino acids. Germline assignment: CDR1 MDHEN and CDR2 SYDVKM. Trimming cost V 1 base and J 0 bases; bases outside gene matches: 2. CDR3 DNA sequence: TGTGCCAGCAGTTTATTTAGCGGGGGGACGAACACCGGGGAGCTGTTTTTT. Its protein is CASSLFSGGTNTGELFF.

The genes are TRBV27 and TRBJ2-3, with D maybe TRBD1 (6 bases). CDR1 and CDR2 from the germline V gene are MNHEY and SMNVEV (reference sequence). The CDR3 consists of 15 residues. V lost 4 bases, J lost 1 base, and 12 bases lay in between. The CDR3 DNA sequence: TGTGCCAGCAGTTCGCAGGGGAGAGGCACAGATACGCAGTATTTT. It yields the protein CASSSQGRGTDTQYF.

The rearrangement links TRBV6-2 or TRBV6-3 to TRBJ2-7; TRBD1 aligns across 7 bases. From germline, CDR1 is MNHEY and CDR2 SVGEGT. The trim removed 2 bases at V and 3 bases at J, leaving 4 bases unmatched. The CDR3 runs to 14 residues. The CDR3 DNA reads as TGTGCCAGCAGTTACGTAGCAGGGGGCTACGAGCAGTACGTC. Its translation is CASSYVAGGYEQYV.

The chain carries TRBV7-9 and TRBJ2-7; D perhaps matches TRBD1 (5 bases). Germline V lookup: CDR1 SEHNR, CDR2 FQNEAQ (reference sequence). V lost 3 bases, J lost 2 bases, and 11 bases lay in between. This CDR3 is 14 amino acids long. The CDR3 nucleotides are TGTGCCAGCAGCTTTTCCAGGGTCCCCTACGAGCAGTACGTC. Translating it yields CASSFSRVPYEQYV.

The chain links TRBV9 to TRBJ2-3; D is unresolved. This CDR3 is 18 amino acids long. V was shortened by 3 bases and J by 2 bases, with 22 bases between the two germline ends. CDR1 SGDLS and CDR2 YYNGEE come from the germline V gene. Here the CDR3 reads CASSAQGVPELFTDTQYF. In DNA form, the CDR3 reads TGTGCCAGCAGCGCCCAAGGAGTTCCGGAGCTTTTCACAGATACGCAGTATTTT.

V and J are TRBV7-9 and TRBJ1-2, with 8 bases matching TRBD1. The CDR3 consists of 16 residues. Trimming cost V 5 bases and J 4 bases; bases outside gene matches: 12. The V gene's germline CDR1 is SEHNR and CDR2 FQNEAQ (reference sequence). The CDR3 is CASSPGTGELLYGYTF. Written as DNA, the CDR3 is TGTGCCAGCAGCCCGGGGACAGGAGAACTACTCTATGGCTACACCTTC.

J is TRBJ2-1 and V is TRBV24-1; D is unresolved. The length of the CDR3 is 12 residues. Between the trimmed V and J ends, which lost 2 bases and 9 bases, there was a span of 7 bases. The germline gives CDR1 KGHDR, CDR2 SFDVKD. The chain's CDR3 is CATSDSLGEQFF. Written as DNA, the CDR3 is TGTGCCACCAGTGATTCCCTCGGTGAGCAGTTCTTC.

The chain carries TRBV4-1 and TRBJ1-1; tentatively, D is TRBD1 (6 bases). V lost 0 bases, J lost 3 bases, and 14 bases lay in between. This CDR3 comprises 16 residues. CDR1 MGHRA and CDR2 YSYEKL come from the germline V gene. The CDR3, as DNA: TGCGCCAGCAGCCAAGAAGGGCAGGGGTTTTACACTGAAGCTTTCTTT. Translation gives CASSQEGQGFYTEAFF.

This clonotype was observed a handful of times. The V gene is TRBV7-8, the J gene TRBJ2-3, with 8 bases aligning to TRBD2. Germline V CDR1 and CDR2: SGHVS, FQNEAQ. The length of the CDR3 is 17 residues. The J segment lost 6 bases and the V segment lost 0 bases, leaving 11 bases of the junction unmatched. The CDR3 region is CASSLALRTSRADTQYF. CDR3 bases: TGTGCCAGCAGCTTAGCGCTGAGGACTAGCCGGGCGGATACGCAGTATTTT.